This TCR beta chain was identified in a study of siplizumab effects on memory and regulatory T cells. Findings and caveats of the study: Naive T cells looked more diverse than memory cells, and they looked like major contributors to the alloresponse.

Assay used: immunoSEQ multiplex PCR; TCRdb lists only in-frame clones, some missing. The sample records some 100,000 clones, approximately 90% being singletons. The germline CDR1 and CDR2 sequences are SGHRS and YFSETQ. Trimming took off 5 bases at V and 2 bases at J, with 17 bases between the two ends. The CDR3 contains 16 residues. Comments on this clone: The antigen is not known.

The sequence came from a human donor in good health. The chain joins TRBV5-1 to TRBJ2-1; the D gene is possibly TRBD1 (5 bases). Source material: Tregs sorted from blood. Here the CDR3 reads CASSSDTYPPYNEQFF. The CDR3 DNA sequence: TGCGCCAGCAGTTCGGACACTTATCCTCCCTACAATGAGCAGTTCTTC.